Given below is one TCR beta chain in context. Antigen: not known. These data originate in a study of shared clonotypes between healthy human individuals. Across the whole study: Donors consisted of two women and a few men between 18 and 49. Researchers assigned three CD4 naive, three CD4 memory, two CD8 naive and one CD8 memory plate to each donor.

Sequenced by immunoSEQ multiplex PCR; TCRdb stores in-frame clones only, minus some. Of about 2 million clones detected, roughly 94% appear once; the ten largest clones hold approximately 1.2%. Broader study findings: Researchers found naive subsets generally carried larger estimated richness than memory subsets. In this cohort, only blood was sampled, and tissue repertoires likely differ.

Naive CD8 cells lacked CD45RO and underwent positive selection for CCR7, leaving out terminally differentiated effector memory CD45RA+ cells. The sequence was obtained from a man aged 18 to 30 in good health. Sample: naive CD8+ T cells sorted from blood.

CDR3 amino acids: CASSVGGGTKQFF. The CDR3 DNA reads TGTGCCAGCAGCGTAGGAGGGGGGACCAAGCAGTTCTTC. This chain connects TRBV9 to TRBJ2-1; D may correspond to TRBD1 or TRBD2 (6 bases each). In germline, CDR1 is SGDLS, CDR2 YYNGEE. V dropped 0 bases and J dropped 11 bases, with 12 bases sitting between them. There are 13 residues in the CDR3.